The 30 T cell receptor beta chains below come from one sample, sequenced in a study of blood T cell repertoires in COVID-19. Clones were read by immunoSEQ multiplex PCR, and TCRdb kept only the in-frame ones, dropping some. The table lists under 200,000 clones, roughly nine tenths of them singletons. Specimen: peripheral blood. Every receptor here comes from an elderly woman in a cohort sampled during active or convalescent COVID-19.

V usage is TRBV5-6 and J usage is TRBJ1-6; D gene ambiguous. CDR3 length equals 13 residues. Looked up from germline, CDR1 is SGHDT and CDR2 is YYEEEE. V lost 0 bases, J lost 6 bases, and 4 bases lay in between. CDR3 DNA: TGTGCCAGCAGCTTGGCGAGTAATTCACCCCTCCACTTT. Encoded protein: CASSLASNSPLHF.

The CDR3 here is CASSQDLPRGDSTDTQYF. Here the CDR3 DNA reads TGCGCCAGCAGCCAAGACCTCCCCAGGGGGGATAGCACAGATACGCAGTATTTT. J is TRBJ2-3 and V is TRBV4-3; tentative D call: TRBD1 (7 bases). The V gene's germline CDR1 is LGHNA and CDR2 YSLEER. V was pared by 0 bases and J by 0 bases, with 16 bases between. The length of the CDR3 is 18 residues.

Notes on this clone: One end of the junction varies from germline; a read error may be responsible. The genes are TRBV6-4 and TRBJ2-1; the D gene is possibly TRBD2 (5 bases). Germline-derived CDR1 and CDR2 are MRHNA and SNTAGT. The CDR3 totals 15 residues. The CDR3 region has the DNA TGTGCCAGCAGTGGGCGGGCATCCTCCTCCAATGAGCAGTTCTTC. This sequence encodes CASSGRASSSNEQFF.

The genes are TRBV6-2 or TRBV6-3 and TRBJ2-1, with 8 bases identical to TRBD2. Germline V gene data show CDR1 as MNHEY and CDR2 as SVGEGT. This CDR3 contains 17 residues. Trimming took 2 bases from V and 2 from J; bases not matched to a gene: 8. In DNA form, the CDR3 reads TGTGCCAGCAGTTACGTGTTTACGGGAGGGACCTACAATGAGCAGTTCTTC. It yields the protein CASSYVFTGGTYNEQFF.

The chain combines TRBV10-1 with TRBJ2-1; 10 bases match TRBD2. V shed 6 bases, J shed 5 bases, and the junction held 10 bases outside the gene matches. Germline V gene sequence: CDR1 WNHNN, CDR2 SYGVQD (reference sequence). This CDR3 contains 16 residues. The CDR3 nucleotides read TGCGCCAGCAGCGAAAGAAGCGGGGGGGCGGACAATGAGCAGTTCTTC. This translates into CASSERSGGADNEQFF.

The chain links TRBV29-1 to TRBJ2-2, with 7 bases fitting TRBD2. The CDR3 totals 14 residues. V lost 4 bases to trimming and J lost 3 bases; unmatched junction nucleotides: 5. Germline CDR1 and CDR2: SQVTM and ANQGSEA. CDR3 in DNA: TGCAGCGTTGGCAGCGGGGCTTACACCGGGGAGCTGTTTTTT. It yields the protein CSVGSGAYTGELFF.

The chain has TRBV27 and TRBJ1-6; weak D call: TRBD1 (5 bases). This CDR3 comprises 14 residues. Germline V gives CDR1 MNHEY, CDR2 SMNVEV (reference sequence). V lost 5 bases and J lost 10, with 15 bases in between. For the CDR3, the DNA is TGTGCCAGCAGTATAGCGTTGGGGGGATCACCCCTCCACTTT. Amino acid sequence: CASSIALGGSPLHF.

The V gene is TRBV6-4, the J gene TRBJ1-4, with D unclear. With 3 bases removed from V and 4 bases from J, the gap between germline ends came to 12 bases. The CDR3 has 15 residues. The germline CDR1 and CDR2 sequences are MRHNA and SNTAGT. CDR3 DNA: TGTGCCAGCAGTGAATCCGCAGGCCTTAATGAAAAACTGTTTTTT. It encodes CASSESAGLNEKLFF.

The gene calls are TRBV5-8 and TRBJ2-7; 8 nucleotides match TRBD1. V gave up 4 bases and J gave up 6 bases; unmatched junction bases: 9. The CDR3 totals 14 residues. In germline, CDR1 is SGHTS, CDR2 YDEGEE. CDR3 amino acids: CASSRKTGGREQYF. CDR3 DNA sequence: TGTGCCAGCAGCCGGAAAACAGGGGGACGCGAGCAGTACTTC.

This chain uses TRBV2 with TRBJ2-7; TRBD1 matches 11 bases. Per the germline V gene, CDR1 is SNHLY and CDR2 is FYNNEI. The length of the CDR3 is 15 residues. J was trimmed by 7 bases and V by 5 bases; bases with no gene match: 10. The CDR3 loop reads CASSPQGQGVGEQYF. For the CDR3, the DNA is TGTGCCAGCAGTCCCCAGGGACAGGGGGTGGGGGAGCAGTACTTC.

The V and J genes are TRBV10-2 and TRBJ1-1; weak D call: TRBD1 (6 bases). Germline CDR1 WSHSY, CDR2 SAAADI. The V end lost 2 bases, the J end lost 1 base, and 8 bases lay between the germline ends. The CDR3 length is 14 residues. Here the CDR3 reads CASSEHRENTEAFF. In DNA, the CDR3 is TGCGCCAGCAGTGAGCACAGGGAGAACACTGAAGCTTTCTTT.

V usage is TRBV12-3 or TRBV12-4 and J usage is TRBJ1-4; D remains unclear. The V gene lost 8 bases and the J gene lost 5 bases, with 12 bases spanning the gap. CDR3 length: 13 residues. CDR3 loop: CASSSGGNEKLFF. The CDR3 DNA is TGTGCCAGCTCTTCCGGAGGGAATGAAAAACTGTTTTTT.

CDR3 region: CASRAGTANSPLHF. In nucleotides, the CDR3 is TGTGCCAGCAGAGCCGGGACAGCTAATTCACCCCTCCACTTT. This sequence joins TRBV6-4 and TRBJ1-6, with TRBD1 matching over 7 bases. Per germline, CDR1 MRHNA and CDR2 SNTAGT. With V trimmed by 6 bases and J by 6 bases, 5 bases remained unmatched. The CDR3 consists of 14 residues.

The chain employs TRBV7-7 and TRBJ2-1, with 11 bases identical to TRBD2. Germline-derived CDR1 and CDR2 are SSHAT and FNYEAQ (reference sequence). The CDR3 totals 16 residues. CDR3 residues: CASASGGSSSYNEQFF. CDR3 in DNA: TGTGCTAGCGCTAGCGGGGGGTCGAGCTCCTACAATGAGCAGTTCTTC.

This clone was observed a handful of times. This chain joins TRBV4-1 and TRBJ2-2; 12 bases are a match to TRBD1. The length of the CDR3 is 20 residues. The germline V gene encodes CDR1 MGHRA and CDR2 YSYEKL. Trimming removed 4 bases from V and 7 bases from J; junction bases left unmatched: 19. CDR3 nucleotides: TGCGCCAGCAGCCGAAACGCAAACACCGGGACAGGGGGCGAGATCGGGGAGCTGTTTTTT. The encoded protein is CASSRNANTGTGGEIGELFF.

V and J are TRBV28 and TRBJ1-5, with D possibly matching TRBD1 (6 bases). V gave up 3 bases and J gave up 4 bases, with 16 bases separating them. CDR1 MDHEN and CDR2 SYDVKM come from the germline V gene. The CDR3 covers 16 residues. The DNA of the CDR3 is TGTGCCAGCAGTTTCCTTCAGGGGTCTAGAAATCAGCCCCAGCATTTT. Residues: CASSFLQGSRNQPQHF.

The chain links TRBV5-6 to TRBJ1-6; D may be TRBD1 (5 bases). This CDR3 region has 17 residues. Germline-derived CDR1 and CDR2 are SGHDT and YYEEEE. Deletions cut 4 bases from V and 0 bases from J, with 14 bases between. CDR3 sequence (DNA): TGTGCCAGCAGCCCAACAGGTTGGGGCTCCTATAATTCACCCCTCCACTTT. This encodes CASSPTGWGSYNSPLHF.

The rearrangement joins TRBV10-3 to TRBJ1-1; TRBD1 agrees at 10 bases. Germline values: CDR1 ENHRY, CDR2 SYGVKD. Losses at the gene ends were 2 bases for V and 1 base for J; bases not matched to a gene: 16. The CDR3 is 20 residues long. The CDR3 DNA reads as TGTGCCATCAGTGAGCCGATATTACCCGGGACAGGGGTACCGAACACTGAAGCTTTCTTT. Protein: CAISEPILPGTGVPNTEAFF.

This chain joins TRBV18 and TRBJ1-6; 7 positions match TRBD1. The CDR3 covers 16 residues. The junction had 7 bases not matched to a gene; V was cut back by 2 bases and J by 6 bases. Germline lookup yields CDR1 KGHSH and CDR2 LQKENI. The CDR3 region is CASSPRDSRTNSPLHF. The CDR3 bases are TGTGCCAGCTCACCAAGGGACAGTCGAACTAATTCACCCCTCCACTTT.

The CDR3 DNA reads as TGCAGTGCTAGTCGGCAGGGTTCCTCCGGGGAGCTGTTTTTT. This translates into CSASRQGSSGELFF. V gene TRBV20-1 combines with J gene TRBJ2-2; a weak D match, TRBD1 (5 bases). Trimming cost V 3 bases and J 6 bases, with 14 bases left between them. Germline V gene lookup returns CDR1 DFQATT and CDR2 SNEGSKA (reference sequence). The CDR3 sequence is 14 residues long.

This chain uses TRBV24-1 with TRBJ1-2; tentatively, D is TRBD1 (6 bases). The CDR3 loop spans 15 amino acids. Germline-derived CDR1 and CDR2 are KGHDR and SFDVKD. Trimming removed 3 bases from V and 7 bases from J, with 17 bases in between. DNA for the CDR3: TGTGCCACCAGTGATCTACCGGGACACTCTTCTGGCTACACCTTC. This gives the protein CATSDLPGHSSGYTF.

In the case of this clone: The same CDR3 arises from other DNA sequences in this sample as well. The chain recombines TRBV18 with TRBJ2-5, with D perhaps TRBD2 (5 bases). In germline, CDR1 is KGHSH, CDR2 LQKENI. The CDR3 totals 13 residues. Between the trimmed V and J ends, which lost 3 bases and 2 bases, there was a span of 7 bases. For the CDR3, the DNA is TGTGCCAGCTCACCGAGGGAGCAAGAGACCCAGTACTTC. It codes for CASSPREQETQYF.

The V gene is TRBV15, the J gene TRBJ2-3; possibly TRBD1 for D (6 bases). Germline CDR1 reads LNHNV; CDR2 reads YYDKDF (reference sequence). The CDR3 has 19 amino acids. With 5 bases removed from V and 0 bases from J, the gap between germline ends came to 24 bases. CDR3 sequence reads: CATSPTSTGDLTSTDTQYF. The DNA for the CDR3 is TGTGCCACCAGCCCGACGTCGACAGGAGATTTGACTAGCACAGATACGCAGTATTTT.

The J gene is TRBJ2-5, the V gene TRBV9; 15 positions match TRBD2. V shed 4 bases, J shed 2 bases, and the junction held 3 bases outside the gene matches. The CDR3 consists of 16 residues. In germline, CDR1 is SGDLS, CDR2 YYNGEE. The CDR3 here is CASSPGTSGGQETQYF. Written as DNA, the CDR3 is TGTGCCAGCAGCCCCGGGACTAGCGGGGGGCAAGAGACCCAGTACTTC.

This clone is a singleton in its sample. Different DNA sequences within this sample yield the same CDR3. The gene calls are TRBV5-1 and TRBJ1-1; 7 nucleotides line up with TRBD1. Germline V lookup: CDR1 SGHRS, CDR2 YFSETQ. V dropped 0 bases and J dropped 2; count of bases not matched to a gene: 1. This CDR3 is 14 amino acids long. The CDR3: CASSLDRGNTEAFF. In DNA form, the CDR3 reads TGCGCCAGCAGCTTGGACAGGGGTAACACTGAAGCTTTCTTT.

The chain is built from TRBV5-1 and TRBJ2-4, with 9 positions matching TRBD1. The junction had 4 bases not matched to a gene; V was cut back by 4 bases and J by 5 bases. This CDR3 region has 14 residues. Germline V gene data show CDR1 as SGHRS and CDR2 as YFSETQ. The CDR3 sequence: CASSPTGGENIQYF. The CDR3 DNA reads TGCGCCAGCAGCCCGACAGGGGGGGAAAACATTCAGTACTTC.

This rearrangement joins TRBV11-2 to TRBJ2-1; 8 nucleotides align to TRBD2. The V segment lost 3 bases and the J segment 9 bases; nucleotides outside the gene matches: 7. Germline assignment: CDR1 SGHAT and CDR2 FQNNGV. This CDR3 spans 14 amino acids. The CDR3 DNA follows: TGTGCCAGCAGCTTGGGAGCGGGAGTGGGTGAGCAGTTCTTC. Its translation is CASSLGAGVGEQFF.

The J gene is TRBJ1-1, the V gene TRBV5-1, with a tentative D call TRBD1 (6 bases). V lost 3 bases to trimming and J lost 4 bases, with 10 bases between them. The germline gives CDR1 SGHRS, CDR2 YFSETQ. The CDR3 has 13 residues. The CDR3 DNA reads as TGCGCCAGCAGCTCGGGACAAATCACTGAAGCTTTCTTT. Translated: CASSSGQITEAFF.

This chain links TRBV11-2 with TRBJ1-1; D not resolved. The germline V gene has CDR1 SGHAT and CDR2 FQNNGV. V was shortened by 2 bases and J by 1 base, with 8 bases between the two germline ends. This CDR3 has 14 residues. CDR3 nucleotides: TGTGCCAGCAGCTTATCACTCGCGAACACTGAAGCTTTCTTT. Its translation is CASSLSLANTEAFF. The full variable domain, its missing parts supplied by reference TRBV11-2 and TRBJ1-1, is EAGVAQSPRYKIIEKRQSVAFWCNPISGHATLYWYQQILGQGPKLLIQFQNNGVVDDSQLPKDRFSAERLKGVDSTLKIQPAKLEDSAVYLCASSLSLANTEAFFGQGTRLTVV.

As concerns this clone: Other DNA sequences in the same sample also yield this CDR3. The chain recombines TRBV2 with TRBJ2-1; 10 nucleotides match TRBD2. The CDR3 has 14 amino acids. Losses at the gene ends were 6 bases for V and 3 bases for J; bases not matched to a gene: 2. From germline, CDR1 is SNHLY and CDR2 FYNNEI. CDR3 sequence reads: CASRRTSGYNEQFF. In nucleotides, the CDR3 is TGTGCCAGCAGGAGGACTAGCGGCTACAATGAGCAGTTCTTC.